The 23 T cell receptor beta chains in this list originate from one sample, sequenced in a study of shared clonotypes between healthy human individuals. This table comes from immunoSEQ multiplex PCR, and its TCRdb copy is limited to in-frame clones, with some not included. The table includes about 2.1 million clones, roughly 91% detected once. Positive CCR7 selection of CD45RO-negative cells yielded the naive CD8 cells, and terminally differentiated effector memory CD45RA+ cells were excluded. Material for sequencing was naive CD8+ T cells from PBMCs. The source of these receptors is a man younger than 35 in good health. Some clones in this sample may be carry-over from other donors' samples.

The chain joins TRBV29-1 to TRBJ1-4, with TRBD1 as a possible D gene (6 bases). CDR3 size: 13 residues. V lost 1 base to trimming and J lost 8 bases, with 11 bases between them. Germline V lookup: CDR1 SQVTM, CDR2 ANQGSEA. The CDR3 DNA sequence: TGCAGCGTTGAAGGACAGGCGCGAGAAAAACTGTTTTTT. The encoded protein is CSVEGQAREKLFF.

As concerns this clone: Other nucleotide sequences from this sample produce the same CDR3. This chain connects TRBV27 to TRBJ1-5, with D possibly being TRBD1 (5 bases). This CDR3 contains 13 residues. With 3 bases removed from V and 4 bases from J, the gap between germline ends came to 7 bases. CDR1 MNHEY and CDR2 SMNVEV come from the germline V gene (reference sequence). The CDR3 reads CASSFGGNQPQHF. CDR3 DNA sequence: TGTGCCAGCAGTTTTGGGGGAAATCAGCCCCAGCATTTT.

The chain employs TRBV7-2 and TRBJ2-7; D not resolved. The V end was cut by 3 bases, the J end by 5 bases, with 11 bases between. This CDR3 contains 13 residues. Germline CDR1 is SGHTA and CDR2 is FQGNSA. CDR3 bases: TGTGCCAGCAGCTTGTGGAGCAGCAACGAGCAGTACTTC. This sequence encodes CASSLWSSNEQYF. Full variable domain (rest looked up from reference TRBV7-2 and TRBJ2-7): GAGVSQSPSNKVTEKGKDVELRCDPISGHTALYWYRQSLGQGLEFLIYFQGNSAPDKSGLPSDRFSAERTGGSVSTLTIQRTQQEDSAVYLCASSLWSSNEQYFGPGTRLTVT.

The sample holds one count of this clone. The chain carries TRBV27 and TRBJ2-1; 8 positions agree with TRBD2. After removal of 4 bases from V and 7 bases from J, the junction contained 12 bases not matched to a gene. The CDR3 loop spans 16 amino acids. The germline CDR1 and CDR2 sequences are MNHEY and SMNVEV (reference sequence). DNA for the CDR3: TGTGCCAGCAGTTCCCTTTTAGCGGGACGCTCTAATGAGCAGTTCTTC. This translates into CASSSLLAGRSNEQFF.

The CDR3 protein is CASSPRDWGTDTQYF. The CDR3 coding sequence is TGTGCCAGCAGTCCCCGGGACTGGGGCACAGATACGCAGTATTTT. The chain links TRBV27 to TRBJ2-3; a possible D gene is TRBD2 (6 bases). Germline CDR1 and CDR2: MNHEY and SMNVEV (reference sequence). Trimming stripped 5 bases from V and 1 base from J, with 13 bases between. The CDR3 loop spans 15 amino acids.

This clone appeared once. V gene TRBV27 combines with J gene TRBJ1-1; no reliable D call. The CDR3 runs 14 residues. Germline CDR1 is MNHEY and CDR2 is SMNVEV (reference sequence). The V end was cut by 7 bases, the J end by 7 bases, with 19 bases between. The CDR3 here is CASISPWRKGEAFF. The CDR3, as DNA: TGTGCCAGCATCAGTCCTTGGCGAAAGGGTGAAGCTTTCTTT.

The chain uses TRBV2 and TRBJ2-1, with D unclear. This CDR3 has 12 amino acids. Between the trimmed V and J ends, which lost 4 bases and 4 bases, there was a span of 5 bases. Looked up from germline, CDR1 is SNHLY and CDR2 is FYNNEI. CDR3: CASSGRYNEQFF. The CDR3 region has the DNA TGTGCCAGCAGTGGCAGATACAATGAGCAGTTCTTC.

This chain uses TRBV28 with TRBJ2-1; D might be TRBD1 (6 bases). CDR1 is MDHEN, CDR2 SYDVKM, per germline. CDR3 length: 12 amino acids. V lost 6 bases and J lost 10, with 13 bases in between. CDR3 protein: CASRPRGGEQFF. In DNA form, the CDR3 reads TGTGCCAGCAGGCCCAGGGGTGGCGAGCAGTTCTTC.

The rearrangement uses TRBV27 and TRBJ2-3, with 10 positions matching TRBD2. Germline CDR1 MNHEY, CDR2 SMNVEV (reference sequence). V lost 7 bases and J lost 1; bases outside the gene matches: 14. The CDR3 sequence is 18 residues long. The CDR3 DNA reads TGTGCCAGCACTTTGCTCCAGAGGGGACTAGCGCGCACAGATACGCAGTATTTT. It yields the protein CASTLLQRGLARTDTQYF.

CDR3 sequence reads: CASSDRTRGDEQYF. CDR3 nucleotide sequence: TGTGCCAGTAGTGACCGGACCCGGGGCGACGAGCAGTACTTC. The V call is TRBV19, the J call TRBJ2-7; D is perhaps TRBD1 or TRBD2 (5 bases each). The CDR3 runs 14 residues. V lost 5 bases and J 5 bases, leaving 16 bases between the germline ends. CDR1 is LNHDA, CDR2 SQIVND, per germline (reference sequence).

This chain links TRBV6-5 with TRBJ2-5; D is unresolved. V was trimmed by 3 bases and J by 5 bases, leaving 13 bases between them. The CDR3 length is 14 residues. The germline V gene encodes CDR1 MNHEY and CDR2 SVGAGI. The CDR3 is CASSYSRNGETQYF. The CDR3 DNA reads TGTGCCAGCAGTTATTCCCGAAATGGGGAGACCCAGTACTTC.

The chain couples TRBV9 to TRBJ1-3; D is possibly TRBD1 (6 bases). This CDR3 spans 16 amino acids. Trimming shortened V by 3 bases and J by 0 bases, and 13 bases separated the two germline ends. The germline V gene encodes CDR1 SGDLS and CDR2 YYNGEE. The CDR3 DNA sequence: TGTGCCAGCAGCGAACCGACAGGCCTCTCTGGAAACACCATATATTTT. Amino acid sequence: CASSEPTGLSGNTIYF. The variable domain in full, with the rest retrieved from reference TRBV9 and TRBJ1-3, is DSGVTQTPKHLITATGQRVTLRCSPRSGDLSVYWYQQSLDQGLQFLIQYYNGEERAKGNILERFSAQQFPDLHSELNLSSLELGDSALYFCASSEPTGLSGNTIYFGEGSWLTVV.

V gene TRBV2 combines with J gene TRBJ2-3; D call uncertain. V was shortened by 3 bases and J by 4 bases, with 20 bases between the two germline ends. The germline V gene encodes CDR1 SNHLY and CDR2 FYNNEI. The CDR3 sequence is 17 residues long. The CDR3 sequence is CASSEVGGLVRPDTQYF. CDR3 DNA: TGTGCCAGCAGTGAGGTTGGCGGTCTAGTACGCCCAGATACGCAGTATTTT.

The CDR3 DNA reads as TGCGCCAGCAGCCAAGTAGCCGCCGGACTAGCGGGAATCAATGAGCAGTTCTTC. It encodes CASSQVAAGLAGINEQFF. The rearrangement joins TRBV4-3 to TRBJ2-1; 12 positions agree with TRBD2. The V gene's germline CDR1 is LGHNA and CDR2 YSLEER. The trim removed 1 base at V and 6 bases at J, leaving 10 bases unmatched. This CDR3 has 18 amino acids.

The chain is built from TRBV5-5 and TRBJ2-4; 9 bases are a match to TRBD1. Trimming removed 0 bases from V and 0 bases from J; junction bases left unmatched: 4. The germline gives CDR1 SGHKS, CDR2 YYEKEE (reference sequence). CDR3 size: 17 residues. As DNA, the CDR3 is TGTGCCAGCAGCTTGGCGGGACAGGGATTAGCCAAAAACATTCAGTACTTC. It codes for CASSLAGQGLAKNIQYF.

The chain carries TRBV28 and TRBJ1-4; TRBD1 aligns across 12 bases. There are 17 residues in the CDR3. V lost 6 bases to trimming and J lost 4 bases; unmatched junction nucleotides: 9. Germline V gene sequence: CDR1 MDHEN, CDR2 SYDVKM. The CDR3 DNA sequence: TGTGCCAGCAGCGGGACAGGGGGCCTACTATATAATGAAAAACTGTTTTTT. Its translation: CASSGTGGLLYNEKLFF. The complete variable domain, with remaining parts taken from reference TRBV28 and TRBJ1-4, reads DVKVTQSSRYLVKRTGEKVFLECVQDMDHENMFWYRQDPGLGLRLIYFSYDVKMKEKGDIPEGYSVSREKKERFSLILESASTNQTSMYLCASSGTGGLLYNEKLFFGSGTQLSVL.

CDR3 amino acids: CASSPLWPARGSGANVLTF. Written as DNA, the CDR3 is TGTGCCAGCAGCCCCCTATGGCCAGCTCGAGGGTCTGGGGCCAACGTCCTGACTTTC. The chain links TRBV14 to TRBJ2-6; TRBD2 might be the D (5 bases). This CDR3 spans 19 amino acids. Per germline, CDR1 SGHDN and CDR2 FVKESK. Trimming removed 4 bases at V and 1 base at J, with 20 bases between.

The chain is built from TRBV5-1 and TRBJ2-2, with D maybe TRBD2 (5 bases). The CDR3 is made up of 15 amino acids. Germline CDR1 and CDR2: SGHRS and YFSETQ. Trimming left V 2 bases short and J 3 bases short, with 11 bases between. The CDR3 spells CASSFRGQDTGELFF. The CDR3 nucleotides are TGCGCCAGCAGCTTCAGAGGGCAGGACACCGGGGAGCTGTTTTTT.

The chain is built from TRBV21-1 and TRBJ1-4. TRBV21-1 is annotated as a pseudogene. This CDR3 region has 16 residues. CDR3 coding DNA: TGTGCCAGCAGCAAAGTTAGTACGGGGCGCCGGGAAAAACTGTTTTTT. It encodes CASSKVSTGRREKLFF.

This clone has just one count. This same CDR3 is encoded by further DNA sequences in the sample. J is TRBJ1-1 and V is TRBV27; 7 bases line up with TRBD1. This CDR3 is 14 amino acids long. Germline values: CDR1 MNHEY, CDR2 SMNVEV (reference sequence). V trimming: 6 bases; J trimming: 3 bases; junction bases outside the gene matches: 7. The CDR3 loop is CASSLTGVHTEAFF. CDR3 bases: TGTGCCAGCAGCCTCACAGGGGTTCACACTGAAGCTTTCTTT.

The rearrangement uses TRBV9 and TRBJ2-1; 8 nucleotides match TRBD2. Trimming removed 3 bases from V and 7 bases from J; junction bases left unmatched: 12. Looked up from germline, CDR1 is SGDLS and CDR2 is YYNGEE. CDR3 length: 16 amino acids. CDR3 sequence reads: CASSAYSAGAGNEQFF. CDR3 nucleotide sequence: TGTGCCAGCAGCGCTTACTCAGCGGGAGCAGGGAATGAGCAGTTCTTC.

In nucleotides, the CDR3 is TGTGCCAGCAGCCCAAAGGGACAGGGGGCTGAGACCCAGTACTTC. Its protein is CASSPKGQGAETQYF. This chain joins TRBV6-6 and TRBJ2-5; TRBD1 agrees at 12 bases. The CDR3 is 15 residues long. With V trimmed by 6 bases and J by 5 bases, 7 bases remained unmatched. Germline CDR1 reads MNHNY; CDR2 reads SVGAGI (reference sequence).

V gene TRBV7-8 combines with J gene TRBJ1-5; 7 bases line up with TRBD1. The V segment lost 4 bases and the J segment 4 bases; nucleotides outside the gene matches: 10. The CDR3 extends over 16 amino acids. Germline lookup yields CDR1 SGHVS and CDR2 FQNEAQ. CDR3 residues: CASSSRGGTENQPQHF. CDR3 DNA sequence: TGTGCCAGCAGCTCGAGGGGCGGGACAGAGAATCAGCCCCAGCATTTT.